Listed below are T cell receptor beta chains from one sample, sequenced in a study of cytomegalovirus exposure and HLA in healthy donors. The repertoire was sequenced with immunoSEQ multiplex PCR; TCRdb's copy has only in-frame clones and lacks some. The table shows around 160,000 clones, with roughly 88% occurring only once. The sequenced sample was PBMCs. These receptors were collected from a man aged 18 to 29 in good health and CMV-seropositive. Both conserved end residues are part of each CDR3. The D gene is left open where the match is weak. For some rows the clone size is stated as once, few or many, or as a class when expanded; others skip it.

>NA|NA|TRBV4-3|TRBJ1-2
CASSQDRAGINYGYTF
TGCGCCAGCAGCCAAGATAGGGCAGGGATTAACTATGGCTACACCTTC
>TRBD1|once|TRBV7-9|TRBJ2-3
CASSLPDRESTDTQYF
TGTGCCAGCAGCTTACCAGACAGGGAGAGCACAGATACGCAGTATTTT
>TRBD2|NA|TRBV7-6|TRBJ2-7
CASSPLTSGPSYEQYF
TGTGCCAGCAGCCCGCTGACTAGCGGGCCTTCCTACGAGCAGTACTTC
>NA|NA|TRBV19|TRBJ2-1
CASSPDWNEQFF
TGTGCCAGTAGTCCGGACTGGAATGAGCAGTTCTTC
>NA|NA|TRBV19|TRBJ2-2
CASISGANTGELFF
TGTGCCAGTATCTCAGGTGCAAATACCGGGGAGCTGTTTTTT
>NA|NA|TRBV9|TRBJ2-2
CASSSARGGANTGELFF
TGTGCCAGCAGCTCAGCTAGGGGGGGCGCGAACACCGGGGAGCTGTTTTTT
>TRBD1|few|TRBV2|TRBJ1-6
CASSQGGRLSPLHF
TGTGCCAGCAGTCAGGGGGGCCGCCTGTCACCCCTCCACTTT
>NA|NA|TRBV5-1|TRBJ2-7
CASSWQASQYEQYF
TGCGCCAGCAGCTGGCAGGCTAGCCAGTACGAGCAGTACTTC
>NA|NA|TRBV6-6|TRBJ1-2
CASSADGGPLSYTF
TGTGCCAGCAGCGCCGATGGAGGGCCCCTCAGCTACACCTTC
>NA|once|TRBV19|TRBJ1-1
CASSSLRGEGEAFF
TGTGCCAGTAGTAGTTTACGGGGGGAGGGGGAAGCTTTCTTT
>NA|once|TRBV6-6|TRBJ1-5
CASSYSGGGNQPQHF
TGTGCCAGCAGTTATTCGGGCGGGGGCAATCAGCCCCAGCATTTT
>NA|NA|TRBV7-2|TRBJ1-2
CASSFQGYGYTF
TGTGCCAGCAGCTTCCAGGGGTACGGCTACACCTTC